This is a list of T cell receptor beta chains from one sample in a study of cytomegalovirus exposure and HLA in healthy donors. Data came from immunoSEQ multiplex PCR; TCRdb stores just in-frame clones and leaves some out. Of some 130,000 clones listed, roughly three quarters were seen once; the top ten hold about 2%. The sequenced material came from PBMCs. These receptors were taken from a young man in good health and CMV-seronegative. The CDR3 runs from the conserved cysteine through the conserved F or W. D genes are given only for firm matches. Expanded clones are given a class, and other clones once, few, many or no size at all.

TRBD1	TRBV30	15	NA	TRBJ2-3	TGTGCCTGGATTCCGACAGGGGGCAACGCAGATACGCAGTATTTT	CAWIPTGGNADTQYF
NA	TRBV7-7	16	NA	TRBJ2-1	TGTGCTAGCAGCTTAGCGGCTGGGAGCTCCTACAATGAGCAGTTCTTC	CASSLAAGSSYNEQFF
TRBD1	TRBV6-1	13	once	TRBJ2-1	TGTGCCAGCAGTCGGGACAGGGGTATTGAGCAGTTCTTC	CASSRDRGIEQFF
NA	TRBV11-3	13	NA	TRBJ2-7	TGTGCCAGCAGCTTAACGCAGGGAAGGGAGCAGTACTTC	CASSLTQGREQYF
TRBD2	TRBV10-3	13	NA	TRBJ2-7	TGTGCCATTGCCGGGGAGGGTTCCTACGAGCAGTACTTC	CAIAGEGSYEQYF
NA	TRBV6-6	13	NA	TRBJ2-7	TGTGCCAGCAGCAATGGGCTAGCCGACGAGCAGTACTTC	CASSNGLADEQYF
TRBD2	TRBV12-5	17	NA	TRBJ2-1	TGTGCTAGTGGTTTGGTGTCCAGCGGGAGGGAGTGGAATGAGCAGTTCTTC	CASGLVSSGREWNEQFF
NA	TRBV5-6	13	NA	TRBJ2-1	TGTGCCAGCTCAAGCAGGCCAGGAAATGAGCAGTTCTTC	CASSSRPGNEQFF
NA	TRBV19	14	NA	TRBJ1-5	TGTGCCAGTAGGAGGAATCCCGTTGATCAGCCCCAGCATTTT	CASRRNPVDQPQHF
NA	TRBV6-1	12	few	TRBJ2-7	TGTGCCAGCAGTACCGACGCGCGGGAGCAGTACTTC	CASSTDAREQYF
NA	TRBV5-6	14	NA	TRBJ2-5	TGTGCCAGCAGCTTGGTGGGGGGTCAAGAGACCCAGTACTTC	CASSLVGGQETQYF
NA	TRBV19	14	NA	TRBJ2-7	TGTGCCAGTAGTATAGAGTTGCGGGCAGTCGAGCAGTACTTC	CASSIELRAVEQYF
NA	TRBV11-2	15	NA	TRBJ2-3	TGTGCCAGCACCCGAAATAGCGCGGGCACAGATACGCAGTATTTT	CASTRNSAGTDTQYF
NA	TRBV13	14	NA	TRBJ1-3	TGTGCCAGCTCCCAGGTGGGCTCTGGAAACACCATATATTTT	CASSQVGSGNTIYF
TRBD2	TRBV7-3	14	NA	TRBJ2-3	TGTGCCAGCAGCTCGGGACTACTCACAGATACGCAGTATTTT	CASSSGLLTDTQYF
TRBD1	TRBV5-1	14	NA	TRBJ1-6	TGCGCCAGCAGCTCAGACAGGGGGTATTCACCCCTCCACTTT	CASSSDRGYSPLHF
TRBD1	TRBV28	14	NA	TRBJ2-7	TGTGCCAGCACAGAGACAGGGTCTTCTCCCGAGCAGTACTTC	CASTETGSSPEQYF
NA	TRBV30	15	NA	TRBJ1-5	TGTGCCTGGAGTTACAGGGAGGGAGGCAATCAGCCCCAGCATTTT	CAWSYREGGNQPQHF
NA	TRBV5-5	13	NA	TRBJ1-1	TGTGCCAGCAGCTTTGACTTCGACACTGAAGCTTTCTTT	CASSFDFDTEAFF
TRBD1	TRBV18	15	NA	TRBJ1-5	TGTGCCAGCTCACCAAGTGAGGGGGCGGCTCAGCCCCAGCATTTT	CASSPSEGAAQPQHF
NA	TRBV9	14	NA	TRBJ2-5	TGTGCCAGCAGCGACGCCGGGAGAGTAGAGACCCAGTACTTC	CASSDAGRVETQYF
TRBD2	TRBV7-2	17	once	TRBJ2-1	TGTGCCAGCAGCTTAGGTTATCTAGCGGGCGCATACAATGAGCAGTTCTTC	CASSLGYLAGAYNEQFF
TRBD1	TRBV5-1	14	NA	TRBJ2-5	TGCGCCACCGGCCCCGGGACAGACCAAGAGACCCAGTACTTC	CATGPGTDQETQYF
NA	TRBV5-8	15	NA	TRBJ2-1	TGTGCCAGCAGCTTTATCACTACAATATACAATGAGCAGTTCTTC	CASSFITTIYNEQFF
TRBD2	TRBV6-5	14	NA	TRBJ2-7	TGTGCCAGCAGTGGGGGACTAGCCTCCTACGAGCAGTACTTC	CASSGGLASYEQYF
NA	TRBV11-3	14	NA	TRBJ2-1	TGTGCCAGCAGCGCGGGACTCTTACGGAATGAGCAGTTCTTC	CASSAGLLRNEQFF
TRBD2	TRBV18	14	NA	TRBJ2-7	TGTGCCAGCTCACCAAGCAATAGCGGGAGGGAGCAGTACTTC	CASSPSNSGREQYF
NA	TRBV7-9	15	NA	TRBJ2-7	TGTGCCAGCAGCACTACAGGGTTACTGAACTACGAGCAGTACTTC	CASSTTGLLNYEQYF
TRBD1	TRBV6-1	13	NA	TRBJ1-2	TGTGCCAGCAGGCGGGACAGCAACTATGGCTACACCTTC	CASRRDSNYGYTF
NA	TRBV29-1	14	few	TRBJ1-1	TGCAGCGTCGGAAATCGACAAATGAACACTGAAGCTTTCTTT	CSVGNRQMNTEAFF
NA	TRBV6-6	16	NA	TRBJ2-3	TGTGCCAGCAGTTATTCGGGAGCCACTCCCACAGATACGCAGTATTTT	CASSYSGATPTDTQYF
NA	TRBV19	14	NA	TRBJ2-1	TGTGCCAGTAGTATCCCTTTCAACAGCGGAGAGCAGTTCTTC	CASSIPFNSGEQFF
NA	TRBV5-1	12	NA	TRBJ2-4	TGCGCCAGCAGCCCAGGCAAAAACATTCAGTACTTC	CASSPGKNIQYF
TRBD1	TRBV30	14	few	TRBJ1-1	TGTGCCTGGAGTCCCGGGACAGGGGAACCTGAAGCTTTCTTT	CAWSPGTGEPEAFF
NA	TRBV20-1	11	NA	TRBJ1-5	TGCAGTGCTAGAGACGGGCAGCCCCAGCATTTT	CSARDGQPQHF
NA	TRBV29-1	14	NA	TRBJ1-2	TGCAGCGTTGCTTATATGGACAACCTCTATGGCTACACCTTC	CSVAYMDNLYGYTF
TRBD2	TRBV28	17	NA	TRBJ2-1	TGTGCCAGCACAACGGGGGGGGGAGGGAGCTCCTACAATGAGCAGTTCTTC	CASTTGGGGSSYNEQFF
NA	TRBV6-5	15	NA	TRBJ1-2	TGTGCCAGCAGTTACTCGAGTGAAGGGGGTGGCCATCGGACCTTC	CASSYSSEGGGHRTF
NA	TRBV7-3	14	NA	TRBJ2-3	TGTGCCAGCGCCTTGGGCCCAAGCACAGATACGCAGTATTTT	CASALGPSTDTQYF
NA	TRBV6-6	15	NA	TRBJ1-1	TGTGCCAGCAGTTATGGGGAGGTGAGAGTTGCTGAAGCTTTCTTT	CASSYGEVRVAEAFF
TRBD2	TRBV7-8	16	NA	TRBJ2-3	TGTGCCAGCAGCATAGCTAGCGGAACAAGCACAGATACGCAGTATTTT	CASSIASGTSTDTQYF
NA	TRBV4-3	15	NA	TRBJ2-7	TGCGCCAGCAGCCAAGGGTCAGGGATGTTTTACGAGCAGTACTTC	CASSQGSGMFYEQYF
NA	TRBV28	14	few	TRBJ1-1	TGTGCCAGCAAAATCCCAGGGGCTGTCTCTGAAGCTTTCTTT	CASKIPGAVSEAFF
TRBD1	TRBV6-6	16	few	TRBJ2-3	TGTGCCAGCAGTTACGGACAGGGGGTGACAACAGATACGCAGTATTTT	CASSYGQGVTTDTQYF
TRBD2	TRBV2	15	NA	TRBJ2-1	TGTGCCAGCAGTCGGACTAGCGGGAAGGTAAATGAGCAGTTCTTC	CASSRTSGKVNEQFF
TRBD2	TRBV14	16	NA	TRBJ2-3	TGTGCCAGCAGCCTGGGACTAGCGGGAGGGAGAGATACGCAGTATTTT	CASSLGLAGGRDTQYF
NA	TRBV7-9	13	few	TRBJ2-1	TGTGCCAGCAGCTTAGGACAGAGCAATGAGCAGTTCTTC	CASSLGQSNEQFF
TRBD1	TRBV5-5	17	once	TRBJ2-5	TGTGCCAGCAGCTTCCGCGCCGGGACAGGGGATGGAGAGACCCAGTACTTC	CASSFRAGTGDGETQYF
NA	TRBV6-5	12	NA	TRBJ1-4	TGTGCCAGCAGTGAAGTCGGTCTGGAACTGTTTTTT	CASSEVGLELFF
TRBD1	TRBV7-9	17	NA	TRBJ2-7	TGTGCCAGCAGCTTACCCCCGGGACAGACTATGGCCTACGAGCAGTACTTC	CASSLPPGQTMAYEQYF
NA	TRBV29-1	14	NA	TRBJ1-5	TGCAGCGTTTCTCAGGGGACTAGCAATCAGCCCCAGCATTTT	CSVSQGTSNQPQHF
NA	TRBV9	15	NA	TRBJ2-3	TGTGCCAGCAGCACCCGACTAGGGAACACAGATACGCAGTATTTT	CASSTRLGNTDTQYF
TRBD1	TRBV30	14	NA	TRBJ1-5	TGTGCCTGGAGTTACGGACAGGGCAATCAGCCCCAGCATTTT	CAWSYGQGNQPQHF